The 10 T cell receptor beta chains below were found in one sample sequenced in a study of vaccination and CD4 T cells after COVID-19 (dated by TCRdb to between 2021 and 2022). The treatment or condition label, read with the paper, signifies: approximately nine-day PBMC culture with coronavirus spike peptide pools or control peptides (ViraFEST assay). Their specific antigens are unknown. The method behind the library was PCR. The instrument was an Illumina iSeq 100. DNA from cultured CD4+ T cells underwent TCR sequencing with the Oncomine TCR Beta short-read assay at the Johns Hopkins FTIC core. Starting from the raw public reads, TCRdb applied fastp trimming at Q25, assembled clones with MiXCR and retained in-frame beta chains. For every CDR3 protein sequence, its rows merge into one entry that carries the most common genes and DNA. The sample table holds about 13,000 distinct CDR3 sequences, of which about 46% were seen once. The ten biggest clones cover roughly 14% of the sample.

The sequenced material came from CD4+ T cells from blood, cultured in vitro. These TCRs come from a human donor who had recovered from COVID-19.

The chain carries TRBV7-2 and TRBJ2-2; 9 nucleotides line up with TRBD2. The V segment lost 2 bases and the J segment 0 bases; nucleotides outside the gene matches: 7. The germline V gene encodes CDR1 SGHTA and CDR2 FQGNSA. The CDR3 has 18 residues. For the CDR3, the DNA is TGTGCCAGCAGCTTATATTATTGGACTAGCGCGAACACCGGGGAGCTGTTTTTT. Its protein is CASSLYYWTSANTGELFF.

The CDR3 region is CASSNAVLSGYTF. CDR3 in DNA: TGTGCCAGCAGCAACGCGGTCCTTAGTGGCTACACCTTC. The chain couples TRBV6-1 to TRBJ1-2; no clear D gene. V was clipped by 6 bases and J by 7 bases, with 15 bases between them. CDR1 is MNHNS and CDR2 is SASEGT in the germline V gene. This CDR3 has 13 residues.

Of note for this clonotype: One end of the junction does not line up with germline, which may come from a read error. The genes are TRBV19 and TRBJ1-3; TRBD1 is a possible D gene (6 bases). The germline V gene has CDR1 LNHDA and CDR2 SQIVND (reference sequence). The CDR3 extends over 13 amino acids. DNA of the CDR3: TGTGTCAGTAGTATACAGGGTGGAAACACCATATATTTT. Translated: CVSSIQGGNTIYF.

This rearrangement joins TRBV7-2 to TRBJ2-1, with 11 bases that match TRBD2. V shed 4 bases, J shed 1 base, and the junction held 3 bases outside the gene matches. Germline-derived CDR1 and CDR2 are SGHTA and FQGNSA. The CDR3 covers 16 residues. The CDR3 sequence is CASSSLAGGSYNEQFF. In nucleotides, the CDR3 is TGTGCCAGCAGCTCGCTAGCGGGGGGTTCCTACAATGAGCAGTTCTTC.

In its sample, this clonotype was seen a few times. The rearrangement joins TRBV20-1 to TRBJ1-1; no clear D gene. The CDR3 runs 12 residues. Trimming left V 5 bases short and J 2 bases short, with 9 bases between. CDR1 and CDR2 (germline): DFQATT, SNEGSKA (reference sequence). CDR3 loop: CSASAGNTEAFF. DNA for the CDR3: TGCAGTGCTTCCGCAGGTAACACTGAAGCTTTCTTT.

This clonotype came up a few times. The V and J genes are TRBV2 and TRBJ1-2; D gene uncertain. Germline V gene data show CDR1 as SNHLY and CDR2 as FYNNEI. The CDR3 covers 12 residues. The V end lost 6 bases, the J end lost 3 bases, and 8 bases lay between the germline ends. The CDR3 spells CASRSNDYGYTF. The CDR3 nucleotides are TGTGCCAGCAGATCAAACGACTATGGCTACACCTTC.

V gene TRBV19 combines with J gene TRBJ2-3; TRBD1 matches 9 bases. Germline V gives CDR1 LNHDA, CDR2 SQIVND (reference sequence). Unmatched junction bases numbered 13, after V lost 10 bases and J lost 2 bases. The CDR3 covers 16 residues. This CDR3 is CATVGQQGAPTDTQYF. The CDR3 DNA is TGTGCCACCGTCGGTCAACAGGGGGCTCCCACAGATACGCAGTATTTT.

The chain uses TRBV15 and TRBJ1-2, with D tentatively TRBD1 (5 bases). Trimming took off 1 base at V and 1 base at J, with 7 bases between the two ends. Germline lookup yields CDR1 LNHNV and CDR2 YYDKDF (reference sequence). The CDR3 has 14 residues. This CDR3 reads CATSRGGHNYGYTF. The CDR3, as DNA: TGTGCCACCAGCAGAGGTGGACATAACTATGGCTACACCTTC.

This clonotype occurred a few times. The chain combines TRBV7-8 with TRBJ1-5; perhaps TRBD1 as D (6 bases). V was pared by 1 base and J by 4 bases, with 11 bases between. The CDR3 consists of 15 residues. The germline CDR1 and CDR2 sequences are SGHVS and FQNEAQ. This CDR3 is CASSLGRQVNQPQHF. The CDR3, as DNA: TGTGCCAGCAGCTTAGGTCGACAGGTTAATCAGCCCCAGCATTTT.

About this clonotype: At one end the junction does not follow the germline gene, possibly because of a read error. This chain links TRBV6-1 with TRBJ1-2; D possibly corresponds to TRBD1 (5 bases). This CDR3 has 11 residues. Germline CDR1 is MNHNS and CDR2 is SASEGT. In nucleotides, the CDR3 is TGTGCCAGCACCACCAGGGCAGCGGCATCCTTC. Amino acid sequence: CASTTRAAASF.